Included here is one TCR beta chain sequence, with context. The clone's antigen remains unknown. One base away there is no much larger clone; base qualities are not given. Using the deep immunoSEQ assay, multiplex PCR amplified TCR CDR3 regions from genomic DNA. Extracted genomic DNA from each cell subset was distributed evenly across all wells of several immunoSEQ 96-well plates, and each plate was treated as a replicate. Each replicate PCR for sorted subsets received about 0.2 ug genomic DNA, equal to 30,000 or so T cell genomes. The purified libraries were quantified using a Qubit 3.0 fluorometer, sized with a Bioanalyzer 2100, and then quantified again using the KAPA Library Quantification kit. A separate single-read 150-cycle Illumina NextSeq 550 flow cell was used to sequence each immunoSEQ 96-well plate. As for the authors' bioinformatics: The immunoSEQ output contained only junctional sequences without quality scores, so filtering could not match that applied to full-length reads. To assign V/J genes and CDR3, sequences were annotated against IMGT germline references using PyIR, a Python wrapper for IgBLAST v1.9. Reads were removed for weak V/J assignments (E-value above 1e-6), missing CDR3, stop codons, out-of-frame junctions, or ambiguous translated residues. V3J clonotypes were defined as sequences sharing an identical inferred V gene, J gene, and CDR3 amino acid sequence. To compute the percentage overlap between repertoires, the number of shared unique clonotypes was divided by the size of the smaller repertoire. RTK rarefaction, the Chao1 estimator, and Recon v2.1 estimates of unobserved clonotypes were used to assess repertoire richness. OLGA was used to compute generation probabilities for all TCRbeta clonotypes that the gDNA method yielded from a few donors. Not all clones reach the TCRdb copy of this immuneACCESS table, which keeps in-frame sequences only. Checked studies attribute under half of the gap to unresolved V genes and leave the rest unexplained. V, J and clone size are taken as reported in that table, and D and trimming were inferred from the DNA itself. For this sample the table gives around 600,000 clones, of which about 96% were detected only once. The ten top clones hold approximately 0.057% of the sample.

The donors were healthy, HIV-negative adults with no recently reported acute infections or vaccinations. Every donor was a Caucasian adult residing in Nashville, Tennessee, USA. CD4+ T cells were enriched through magnetic negative selection, after which naive cells were positively selected on CD45RA and the remaining negative fraction served as the memory subset. After blood collection by leukapheresis, PBMCs were isolated using Ficoll-Histopaque density gradient centrifugation and then cryopreserved in the vapor phase of liquid nitrogen. Analytical flow cytometry was used to check the purity and quantity of each magnetically sorted T cell population. Genomic DNA was isolated from each sorted fraction and quantified by UV absorbance on a Nanodrop 2000c. The record originates from a study of shared clonotypes between healthy human individuals (dated by TCRdb to about 2020). Concerning the study at large: Three men and a couple of women, aged 18 to 49 years, made up the cohort. For each donor, CD4 naive and CD4 memory were each given three plates, CD8 naive was given two plates, and CD8 memory was given one plate. To estimate repertoire size and how much clonotype sharing occurs between individuals, the study deeply sequenced the blood TCR repertoires of five healthy adults. Libraries were prepared and TCR repertoires were sequenced by different laboratories using diverse techniques, in order to increase sequencing depth and limit assay-specific biases. Per donor, leukapheresis produced somewhere between about 0.9 and 9.5 billion PBMCs.

The germline V gene supplies CDR1 SQVTM and CDR2 ANQGSEA. The germline ends are 8 bases apart after V is trimmed by 4 bases and J by 5 bases. The CDR3 starts with the cysteine, ends with the phenylalanine, and has 11 residues. Only the CDR3 part of the read is kept: 33 bases, read in frame from the first base. Broad study findings and their caveats: Naive subsets generally had larger estimated clonotype richness than memory subsets. Pairwise subsampling indicated that sequencing depth was expected to affect the degree of clonotype sharing among donors. Because the study included a small number of donors, the genetic and exposure-history diversity represented was limited. Across a handful of donors, about 5.2% of naive CD4, approximately 3.6% of naive CD8, 2.3% of memory CD4, and approximately 0.4% of memory CD8 clonotypes were shared. Clonotypes shared by all four sorted-subset donors showed higher generation probabilities than non-shared clonotypes. Sampling was limited to blood, and TCR repertoires in tissue likely differ from TCR repertoires in blood. Incomplete sequencing was indicated by rarefaction of sorted-subset datasets, despite the large sequencing depth.

This chain joins TRBV29-1 to TRBJ2-5; no D gene call is confident. This sequence was found in a woman under 40 in good health. Sequencing used naive CD4+ T cells sorted from blood. Explained via the paper, the cell subset or site label denotes: CD45RA+ positively selected. The nucleotide sequence reads as follows: TGCAGCGTTGGACCCGGGGAGACCCAGTACTTC. Protein translation: CSVGPGETQYF. Beyond the CDR3, the reference TRBV29-1 and TRBJ2-5 genes provide the residues; the full variable domain reads: SAVISQKPSRDICQRGTSLTIQCQVDSQVTMMFWYRQQPGQSLTLIATANQGSEATYESGFVIDKFPISRPNLTFSTLTVSNMSPEDSSIYLCSVGPGETQYFGPGTRLLVL.